Detailed here is one T cell receptor (beta chain). TCR beta libraries carry UMIs added by 5'RACE template switching. With the 5' RACE reads reprocessed, TCRdb shows one record per CDR3 protein and no DNA. The table gives roughly 160,000 distinct CDR3 sequences; the top ten clones make up about 19% of it. The CDR3 has 13 amino acids. In germline, CDR1 is SGHNT, CDR2 YYREEE (reference sequence). The data stem from a study of T cells expressing NK-cell markers. For the study at large: One of eight sequenced donors was HCMV-seronegative; the other seven were seropositive.

The receptor was derived from a man aged 18 to 69 in good health. The chain recombines TRBV5-4 with TRBJ1-1; TCRdb's D gene call, TRBD1, goes unchecked for lack of DNA. The specimen was blood T cells: a sorted CD56 or NKG2C T cell subset, CD4+ or CD8+ T cells, or bulk PBMC T cells (not recorded which). The CDR3 here is CASSGRMNTEAFF.